The clone carrying this T cell receptor (beta chain) has just a few counts. Its antigen is not known. This entry comes from a study of post-analysis software for immune sequencing data. Study background: Both relapsing-remitting and secondary progressive multiple sclerosis featured among the disease courses, as did progressive-relapsing multiple sclerosis.

Trimming removed 6 bases from V and 9 bases from J, with 11 bases in between. The CDR3 is made up of 11 amino acids. Tagging with unique molecular identifiers was a feature of the TCR beta cDNA libraries. Some 500,000 cDNA molecules were recovered from an input of 1 to 10 million T cells. TCRdb processed the PCR reads anew with MiXCR; each CDR3 protein has one entry. Seen here are 750,000 to 950,000 distinct CDR3 sequences, approximately 57% observed once, and the top ten hold about 4.5%. Findings and limits, study-wide: Multiple sclerosis patients showed significantly lower normalized Chao1 diversity than controls did. In patients, five or six TRBV segments were more frequent than in controls, with TRBV5-6, TRBV5-1 and TRBV20-1 among them.

The rearrangement links TRBV12-3 or TRBV12-4 to TRBJ2-5, with D uncertain. The sequence was collected from a girl between 10 and 17 years old with multiple sclerosis. Input material: blood. The CDR3 region has the DNA TGTGCCAGCAGCGACGGGCCGCCCCAGTACTTC. Translation gives CASSDGPPQYF.